This T cell receptor (beta chain) was observed in a study of blood T cell repertoires in COVID-19 (TCRdb year 2020). Broadly, across the study: Samples from collaborators originated in the United States, Italy and Spain and spanned both the acute and convalescent phases of COVID-19. Deeply sampled blood TCRbeta repertoires from subjects exposed to, actively infected with, or recovered from COVID-19 were included in the dataset. Samples came from the ongoing ImmuneRACE study (first 160 participants) plus 1,254 subjects from 6 global collaborators. Where available, HLA class I and class II types were taken from metadata supplied by the sample provider and were not determined by assay-based typing. The repertoires were released in a freely available public database meant as a resource for research on the immune response to SARS-CoV-2. The prospective study material was composed of cDNA or gDNA derived from T cells, B-cell-depleted T cells, or PBMCs. A de-identified subject ID, COVID-19 status, age in years and sex were almost always included in the sample metadata.

Collaborating institutions collected whole blood in K2EDTA tubes following their own protocols. For TCRbeta analysis, collaborators shipped samples as frozen whole blood, isolated PBMCs, or DNA extracted from either of those sample types. What the authors observed across the whole study: Clinical and demographic metadata were provided uncurated, with the amount varying by source and participant.

TCRbeta CDR3 regions were amplified from genomic DNA using the immunoSEQ Assay, a bias-controlled multiplex PCR. Concerning the study's data processing: Nucleated cell counts per sample were estimated from amplification of reference gene primers within the assay. Sequence reads were collapsed and filtered to measure the absolute abundance of every unique TCRbeta CDR3 rearrangement. For each sample, productive Simpson clonality was calculated by taking the square root of Simpson's diversity index across productive rearrangements. Imported from immuneACCESS, the table was reduced by TCRdb to in-frame sequences with V and J called. These copies leave out some clones; in studies compared against another copy, an unresolved V gene accounts for under half, and the cause of the remainder is not known. That table furnishes V, J and clone size, whereas the DNA furnished D and trimming. In all, the sample holds more than 150,000 clones, and about 88% of those were seen once. 0.99% of the sample goes to the ten largest clones.

Worth noting for this clone: There is no known antigen for this receptor. No much larger clone is present one base from it, and per-base qualities are unavailable.

The sequenced sample consisted of peripheral blood. This clonotype originated in a man between 18 and 35 years old with acute or convalescent COVID-19.

In nucleotide form, the sequence is TGTGCCAGCAGAGTTGAGACTGGATCGTACGGGGAGCTGTTTTTT. Translated, this is CASRVETGSYGELFF. The receptor chain draws on TRBV3-1 (or the pseudogene TRBV3-2) and TRBJ2-2; no D segment can be confidently identified. Trimming removed 6 bases from V and 7 bases from J, leaving 18 bases between the germline ends. The CDR3 measures 15 amino acids from cysteine to phenylalanine. The retained sequence is limited to the CDR3, 45 bases, with the frame set at the first base. CDR1 and CDR2 are drawn from the germline V gene (reference sequence): LGHDT, YNNKEL.